The clone carrying this T cell receptor (beta chain) showed up just once. These data belong to a study of blood T cell repertoires in COVID-19. V lost 2 bases and J lost 5; bases outside the gene matches: 9. Germline CDR1 and CDR2: GTSNPN and SVGIG (reference sequence). This CDR3 contains 15 residues. Clones were sequenced by immunoSEQ multiplex PCR, and TCRdb holds only the in-frame ones, with some missing. The table lists some 30,000 clones, about 90% of them singletons. This sequence was found in a human donor in a cohort sampled during active COVID-19. Material for sequencing was peripheral blood. The chain carries TRBV30 and TRBJ2-3, with TRBD2 matching 8 bases. As DNA, the CDR3 is TGTGCCTGGAGTCCGCCCGGGGGGGCGGTAGATACGCAGTATTTT. Its translation: CAWSPPGGAVDTQYF.